A selection of T cell receptor beta chains follows, all from one sample in a study of T cell responses to AZD1222 COVID-19 vaccine. The repertoire was sequenced with immunoSEQ multiplex PCR; TCRdb's copy has only in-frame clones and lacks some. Found here are around 120,000 clones, 92% of them singletons; the top ten hold about 1.2%. Sample: peripheral blood, taken on day 0 of AZD1222 vaccination. The receptor source for this set is an adult in good health. Both conserved end residues are part of each CDR3. A D gene is named only where the DNA matches it firmly. For some rows the clone size is stated as once, few or many, or as a class when expanded; others skip it.

V: TRBV5-1; size: NA; J: TRBJ1-1; D: NA; CDR3: CASSISTGTKNTEAFF; DNA: TGCGCCAGCAGCATTTCCACCGGGACAAAGAACACTGAAGCTTTCTTT
V: TRBV2; size: once; J: TRBJ1-1; D: NA; CDR3: CASSPGRGGTEAFF; DNA: TGTGCCAGCAGTCCAGGTCGAGGGGGGACTGAAGCTTTCTTT
V: TRBV7-9; size: NA; J: TRBJ1-1; D: TRBD1; CDR3: CASSFGTGVTEAFF; DNA: TGTGCCAGCAGCTTCGGGACAGGGGTCACTGAAGCTTTCTTT
V: TRBV5-1; size: NA; J: TRBJ1-1; D: TRBD1; CDR3: CASSLGVGDSLMNTEAFF; DNA: TGCGCCAGCAGCTTGGGAGTTGGGGACAGCCTGATGAACACTGAAGCTTTCTTT
V: TRBV7-6; size: NA; J: TRBJ2-3; D: NA; CDR3: CASSSRLGHTDTQYF; DNA: TGTGCCAGCAGCTCTCGTCTAGGGCACACAGATACGCAGTATTTT
V: TRBV28; size: once; J: TRBJ2-4; D: TRBD2; CDR3: CASSPGLAGMMAKNIQYF; DNA: TGTGCCAGCAGTCCGGGACTAGCGGGAATGATGGCCAAAAACATTCAGTACTTC
V: TRBV6-5; size: NA; J: TRBJ1-6; D: NA; CDR3: CASSPGTNYSPLHF; DNA: TGTGCCAGCAGCCCCGGGACAAATTATTCACCCCTCCACTTT
V: TRBV5-6; size: few; J: TRBJ1-6; D: NA; CDR3: CASSPRRGGSPLHF; DNA: TGTGCCAGCAGCCCGAGGCGGGGCGGGTCACCCCTCCACTTT
V: TRBV9; size: NA; J: TRBJ2-7; D: NA; CDR3: CASSPEGDSSREQYF; DNA: TGTGCCAGCAGCCCTGAGGGGGATTCCTCGAGGGAGCAGTACTTC
V: TRBV19; size: NA; J: TRBJ1-2; D: NA; CDR3: CASSVQGTGYGYTF; DNA: TGTGCCAGTAGTGTACAGGGTACGGGCTATGGCTACACCTTC
V: TRBV19; size: NA; J: TRBJ1-5; D: NA; CDR3: CASSIAANQPQHF; DNA: TGTGCCAGTAGTATAGCAGCGAATCAGCCCCAGCATTTT
V: TRBV4-2; size: NA; J: TRBJ2-5; D: NA; CDR3: CASSHLSRGQETQYF; DNA: TGTGCCAGCAGCCATCTTTCTCGGGGACAAGAGACCCAGTACTTC
V: TRBV7-8; size: NA; J: TRBJ1-2; D: TRBD1; CDR3: CASSIRDRGFGYTF; DNA: TGTGCCAGCAGCATCCGGGACAGGGGGTTTGGCTACACCTTC
V: TRBV20-1; size: NA; J: TRBJ2-5; D: NA; CDR3: CSARATETQYF; DNA: TGCAGTGCTAGAGCCACAGAGACCCAGTACTTC
V: TRBV9; size: few; J: TRBJ1-6; D: TRBD1; CDR3: CASGQGTYNSPLHF; DNA: TGTGCCAGCGGACAGGGGACCTATAATTCACCCCTCCACTTT
V: TRBV6-6; size: NA; J: TRBJ2-6; D: NA; CDR3: CASSQYFGESSGANVLTF; DNA: TGTGCCAGCAGTCAATATTTCGGGGAAAGCTCTGGGGCCAACGTCCTGACTTTC
V: TRBV6-5; size: few; J: TRBJ1-5; D: NA; CDR3: CASSLDRNQPQHF; DNA: TGTGCCAGCAGTTTGGACAGAAATCAGCCCCAGCATTTT
V: TRBV30; size: NA; J: TRBJ1-6; D: TRBD1; CDR3: CAWTGQGNSPLHF; DNA: TGTGCCTGGACCGGACAGGGTAATTCACCCCTCCACTTT